This is a list of T cell receptor beta chains from one sample in a study of sequential checkpoint blockade in melanoma. The protocol was immunoSEQ multiplex PCR, while the TCRdb copy is restricted to in-frame clones and leaves out a portion. The table has 15,000 to 20,000 clones, 60% to 75% seen once; the top ten hold roughly an eighth. Sequences were derived from CD8+ T cells sorted from blood (inferred from file names), sampled from a patient given nivolumab and ipilimumab in sequence. The source is a human donor with melanoma. Both conserved end residues are trimmed from each CDR3. The D gene is left open where the match is weak.

-	TRBV27	ASGQRADTQY
-	TRBV13	ASSPRVGGGNTGELF
-	TRBV13	ASSNYGTPLRKSSYNEQF
-	TRBV13	ASSLGRSYEQY
TRBD2	TRBV4-1	ASSQETSGGGDTQY
-	TRBV9	ASSGAGRTGELF
TRBD2	TRBV27	ASSIAGYNEQF
-	TRBV4-1	ASSAREYNSPLH
TRBD1	TRBV6-5	ASSYSTTGGNYGYT
-	TRBV29-1	SVDAGNYNEQF
TRBD1	TRBV19	ASSIEQGVGTQY
-	TRBV27	ASSLGDSEYNEQF
TRBD1	TRBV12-5	ASGPGYRGSPLH
TRBD1	TRBV27	ASSFWQGASYEQY
-	TRBV10-3	AISEEGTLTGELF
TRBD1	TRBV7-8	ASSTGTGGGQPQH
TRBD2	TRBV9	ASSDDPGLAGGPVRGDTQY